Each of the 23 T cell receptor beta chains below was sequenced from the same sample in a study of blood T cell repertoires in COVID-19. Profiling relied on immunoSEQ multiplex PCR, and the TCRdb table lists in-frame clones only, not all of them. The data hold around 100,000 clones, with over 75% observed a single time. The specimen sequenced was peripheral blood. Receptors were obtained from a woman aged 55 to 70 with acute or convalescent COVID-19.

The J gene is TRBJ2-1, the V gene TRBV5-1, with 8 nucleotides matching TRBD2. The V and J ends lost 3 bases and 4 bases, in that order; junction bases with no gene match: 9. In germline, CDR1 is SGHRS, CDR2 YFSETQ. The CDR3 runs to 16 residues. CDR3 nucleotide sequence: TGCGCCAGCAGCTGGGGTGGCGGCGGGGGGTACAATGAGCAGTTCTTC. Translating it yields CASSWGGGGGYNEQFF.

The rearrangement uses TRBV5-4 and TRBJ1-1, with 10 bases fitting TRBD1. Germline V CDR1 and CDR2: SGHNT, YYREEE (reference sequence). The CDR3 is 14 amino acids. V shed 2 bases, J shed 7 bases, and the junction held 5 bases outside the gene matches. In DNA, the CDR3 is TGTGCCAGCAGCTTACGACAGGGGGCCGGTGAAGCTTTCTTT. Translated: CASSLRQGAGEAFF.

The chain combines TRBV19 with TRBJ1-1; the match to TRBD1 covers 8 bases. V shed 10 bases and J 0 bases; nucleotides not matched to a gene: 7. Germline V gene lookup returns CDR1 LNHDA and CDR2 SQIVND (reference sequence). The CDR3 has 14 amino acids. This CDR3 is CATARQGMNTEAFF. The CDR3 DNA sequence: TGTGCCACCGCCCGACAGGGGATGAACACTGAAGCTTTCTTT.

The rearrangement uses TRBV27 and TRBJ2-2; possible D gene TRBD1, 6 bases. V was cut by 3 bases and J by 4 bases, with 15 bases left in between. The CDR3 length is 16 residues. Germline V gene sequence: CDR1 MNHEY, CDR2 SMNVEV (reference sequence). CDR3 nucleotide sequence: TGTGCCAGCAGTTTTTCTGGGGACACTACCACCGGGGAGCTGTTTTTT. It translates to CASSFSGDTTTGELFF.

This chain links TRBV30 with TRBJ1-1; perhaps TRBD1 as D (6 bases). V was clipped by 2 bases and J by 4 bases, with 17 bases between them. The CDR3 length is 15 residues. Germline CDR1 reads GTSNPN; CDR2 reads SVGIG (reference sequence). In DNA form, the CDR3 reads TGTGCCTGGAGTCCCAATCAGGGGAGGGTCACTGAAGCTTTCTTT. Encoded protein: CAWSPNQGRVTEAFF. Based on the CDR3 plus reference TRBV30 and TRBJ1-1, the full variable domain is SQTIHQWPATLVQPVGSPLSLECTVEGTSNPNLYWYRQAAGRGLQLLFYSVGIGQISSEVPQNLSASRPQDRQFILSSKKLLLSDSGFYLCAWSPNQGRVTEAFFGQGTRLTVV.

The chain recombines TRBV9 with TRBJ2-3, with D tentatively TRBD2 (6 bases). Trimming removed 4 bases from V and 6 bases from J, with 21 bases in between. Germline CDR1 and CDR2: SGDLS and YYNGEE. This CDR3 comprises 16 residues. CDR3 protein: CASSLDASARRDTQYF. Written as DNA, the CDR3 is TGTGCCAGCAGCCTTGATGCTAGCGCCCGGCGGGATACGCAGTATTTT.

The rearrangement uses TRBV7-9 and TRBJ2-3, with D possibly being TRBD1 (5 bases). Germline CDR1 and CDR2: SEHNR and FQNEAQ (reference sequence). CDR3 length: 13 amino acids. V dropped 4 bases and J dropped 6 bases, with 11 bases sitting between them. The DNA for the CDR3 is TGTGCCAGCAGCTCTAGGGGCCCGGATACGCAGTATTTT. Translating it yields CASSSRGPDTQYF.

V is TRBV7-2 and J is TRBJ1-6; 7 bases map to TRBD1. CDR1 and CDR2 from the germline V gene are SGHTA and FQGNSA. The CDR3 spans 18 residues. V shed 4 bases, J shed 3 bases, and the junction held 12 bases outside the gene matches. This chain's CDR3 is CASSYRGKGDIYNSPLHF. The CDR3 coding sequence is TGTGCCAGCAGCTACAGGGGAAAGGGGGATATCTATAATTCACCCCTCCACTTT.

This clone has only one observation. This chain links TRBV12-3 or TRBV12-4 with TRBJ2-3, with D maybe TRBD2 (6 bases). V was clipped by 8 bases and J by 1 base, with 10 bases between them. There are 13 residues in the CDR3. CDR3 residues: CASRQRGTDTQYF. The CDR3 DNA follows: TGTGCCAGCCGACAGCGGGGCACAGATACGCAGTATTTT.

The table lists this clone with a few counts. This chain joins TRBV12-3 or TRBV12-4 and TRBJ1-5, with D possibly matching TRBD1 (6 bases). This CDR3 region has 13 residues. Trimming cost V 9 bases and J 6 bases, with 15 bases left between them. CDR3 in amino acids: CASRKGDGQPQHF. The CDR3 DNA sequence: TGTGCCAGTAGAAAGGGGGACGGTCAGCCCCAGCATTTT.

The genes are TRBV6-1 and TRBJ1-5; D unresolved. V was cut by 1 base and J by 4 bases, with 8 bases left in between. The germline gives CDR1 MNHNS, CDR2 SASEGT. The CDR3 runs to 14 residues. The CDR3 reads CASSEGRFNQPQHF. The CDR3 DNA sequence: TGTGCCAGCAGTGAAGGGAGGTTTAATCAGCCCCAGCATTTT.

The rearrangement uses TRBV4-2 and TRBJ1-2; 10 bases are a match to TRBD1. The CDR3 contains 16 residues. Germline V gene data show CDR1 as LGHNA and CDR2 as YNFKEQ. Trimming at V came to 1 base and at J to 8 bases, leaving 10 bases not matched to a gene. CDR3 coding DNA: TGTGCCAGCAGCCAAGTCGGCCGGGACAGGGGTCTGGGCTACACCTTC. It is translated as CASSQVGRDRGLGYTF.

The rearrangement joins TRBV6-5 to TRBJ1-5; D unclear. Trimming pared 0 bases from V and 0 bases from J, leaving 6 bases between. The CDR3 length is 15 residues. Germline CDR1 and CDR2: MNHEY and SVGAGI. The CDR3 DNA sequence: TGTGCCAGCAGTTACTCGTGGAGTAGCAATCAGCCCCAGCATTTT. This translates into CASSYSWSSNQPQHF.

J is TRBJ1-1 and V is TRBV5-1; 9 bases fit TRBD1. The CDR3 totals 17 residues. With V trimmed by 0 bases and J by 3 bases, 9 bases remained unmatched. The V gene's germline CDR1 is SGHRS and CDR2 YFSETQ. The chain's CDR3 is CASSLGPGTGLYTEAFF. The CDR3 region has the DNA TGCGCCAGCAGCTTGGGCCCCGGGACAGGGCTATACACTGAAGCTTTCTTT.

The V and J genes are TRBV11-3 and TRBJ1-1; TRBD1 matches at 7 bases. The CDR3 runs to 15 residues. V lost 4 bases to trimming and J lost 1 base; unmatched junction nucleotides: 6. Per the germline V gene, CDR1 is SGHNT and CDR2 is YENEEA. The CDR3 DNA reads as TGTGCCAGCAGCTCGAGGGGACAGCCGAACACTGAAGCTTTCTTT. Translating it yields CASSSRGQPNTEAFF.

As for this clone: At one end the junction does not follow the germline gene, possibly because of a read error. The same CDR3 is also encoded by other DNA sequences in this sample. The CDR3 reads CASSKSGGSTDTQYF. DNA for the CDR3: TGTGCCAGCAGTAAGAGCGGGGGAAGCACAGATACGCAATATTTT. V is TRBV7-3 and J is TRBJ2-3, with 8 bases lining up with TRBD2. This CDR3 region has 15 residues. Per germline, CDR1 SGHTA and CDR2 FQGTGA.

V is TRBV19 and J is TRBJ1-1; D perhaps matches TRBD1 (5 bases). V was shortened by 6 bases and J by 6 bases, with 8 bases between the two germline ends. CDR1 is LNHDA, CDR2 SQIVND, per germline (reference sequence). The CDR3 length is 11 residues. DNA for the CDR3: TGTGCCAGTAGCATGACAGCTGAAGCTTTCTTT. As protein: CASSMTAEAFF.

As DNA, the CDR3 is TGCAGTGCAGCAGGGCGGGAGGCTTTCTTT. Translation gives CSAAGREAFF. The rearrangement links TRBV20-1 to TRBJ1-1; D possibly corresponds to TRBD1 (5 bases). Per the germline V gene, CDR1 is DFQATT and CDR2 is SNEGSKA (reference sequence). The length of the CDR3 is 10 residues. The V end lost 6 bases, the J end lost 11 bases, and 13 bases lay between the germline ends.

This chain links TRBV11-3 with TRBJ2-1; D not resolved. CDR1 is SGHNT, CDR2 YENEEA, per germline. The V end lost 8 bases, the J end lost 0 bases, and 8 bases lay between the germline ends. This CDR3 is built from 13 residues. The CDR3 here is CASSVASYNEQFF. The CDR3 bases are TGTGCCAGCTCAGTCGCCTCCTACAATGAGCAGTTCTTC.

Notes on this clone: Other DNA sequences of this sample code for an identical CDR3. The V and J genes are TRBV27 and TRBJ2-1, with TRBD2 matching over 11 bases. The length of the CDR3 is 15 residues. Germline values: CDR1 MNHEY, CDR2 SMNVEV (reference sequence). V was pared by 2 bases and J by 4 bases, with 1 base of the junction left unmatched. DNA of the CDR3: TGTGCCAGCAGTTTAAGACTAGCGGGATACAATGAGCAGTTCTTC. Residues: CASSLRLAGYNEQFF.

The rearrangement links TRBV2 to TRBJ1-2; 10 bases fit TRBD1. V was pared by 7 bases and J by 8 bases, with 13 bases of the junction left unmatched. CDR1 and CDR2 from the germline V gene are SNHLY and FYNNEI. This CDR3 is 15 amino acids long. CDR3 sequence: CASTLLTGGASGYTF. DNA of the CDR3: TGTGCCAGCACTCTGCTGACAGGGGGCGCCAGCGGCTACACCTTC.

This sequence joins TRBV28 and TRBJ2-2; 8 nucleotides align to TRBD2. The CDR3 runs 16 residues. Germline CDR1 and CDR2: MDHEN and SYDVKM. V shed 2 bases and J 1 base; nucleotides not matched to a gene: 3. CDR3 in DNA: TGTGCCAGCAGTTTACCGCGGGGGGTGAACACCGGGGAGCTGTTTTTT. It codes for CASSLPRGVNTGELFF.

J is TRBJ1-6 and V is TRBV6-2 or TRBV6-3, with D unresolved. Germline CDR1 is MNHEY and CDR2 is SVGEGT. V lost 2 bases, J lost 8 bases, and 10 bases lay in between. The CDR3 has 14 amino acids. CDR3 in amino acids: CASSYRGSDSPLHF. The CDR3 nucleotides read TGTGCCAGCAGTTACCGGGGAAGTGATTCACCCCTCCACTTT.